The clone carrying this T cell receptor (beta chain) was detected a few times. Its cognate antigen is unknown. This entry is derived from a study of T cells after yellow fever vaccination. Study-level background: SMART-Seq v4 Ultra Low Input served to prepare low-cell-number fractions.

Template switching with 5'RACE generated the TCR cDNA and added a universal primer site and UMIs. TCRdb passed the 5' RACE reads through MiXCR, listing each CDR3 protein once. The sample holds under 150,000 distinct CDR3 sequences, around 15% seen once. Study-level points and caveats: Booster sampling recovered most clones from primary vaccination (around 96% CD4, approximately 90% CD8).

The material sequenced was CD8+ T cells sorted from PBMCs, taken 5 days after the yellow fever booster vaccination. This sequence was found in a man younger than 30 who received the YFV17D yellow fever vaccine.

CDR3 bases: TGTGCCAGCAGCCAAACCAGGGTGAATGAGCAGTTCTTC. It translates to CASSQTRVNEQFF. V usage is TRBV14 and J usage is TRBJ2-1; perhaps TRBD1 as D (5 bases). V was clipped by 2 bases and J by 7 bases, with 9 bases between them. The germline gives CDR1 SGHDN, CDR2 FVKESK. The CDR3 sequence is 13 residues long.